One and the same sample provided the 5 T cell receptor beta chains below, sequenced in a study of blood T cell repertoires in COVID-19. Sequencing was performed with immunoSEQ multiplex PCR; in TCRdb, only in-frame clones are kept and a portion is missing. The data hold 150,000 to 200,000 clones, with around 80% observed a single time. The sample was peripheral blood. These receptors were taken from a woman over 75 with active or convalescent COVID-19.

The rearrangement links TRBV11-2 to TRBJ2-2, with TRBD1 identical over 10 bases. This CDR3 is built from 15 residues. CDR1 and CDR2 from the germline V gene are SGHAT and FQNNGV. Trimming cost V 5 bases and J 6 bases; bases outside gene matches: 6. In nucleotides, the CDR3 is TGTGCCAGCAGCACCCGGGACAGGGGACCCGGGGAGCTGTTTTTT. Translated: CASSTRDRGPGELFF. The entire variable domain, with the rest obtained from reference TRBV11-2 and TRBJ2-2, is as follows: EAGVAQSPRYKIIEKRQSVAFWCNPISGHATLYWYQQILGQGPKLLIQFQNNGVVDDSQLPKDRFSAERLKGVDSTLKIQPAKLEDSAVYLCASSTRDRGPGELFFGEGSRLTVL.

The CDR3 DNA sequence: TGTGCCAGTAGTATTTCTTACAGGAGCTCCTACGAGCAGTACTTC. Residues: CASSISYRSSYEQYF. The chain recombines TRBV19 with TRBJ2-7, with TRBD1 as a possible D gene (5 bases). Germline CDR1 reads LNHDA; CDR2 reads SQIVND (reference sequence). The CDR3 is made up of 15 amino acids. V lost 3 bases and J lost 0, with 12 bases in between.

The chain joins TRBV10-3 to TRBJ2-7, with D unclear. The germline CDR1 and CDR2 sequences are ENHRY and SYGVKD. This CDR3 spans 14 amino acids. Trimming stripped 5 bases from V and 1 base from J, with 12 bases between. The CDR3 bases are TGTGCCATCAGTCCTAACGTCCTTTCCTACGAGCAGTACTTC. This sequence encodes CAISPNVLSYEQYF.

V is TRBV6-2 or TRBV6-3 and J is TRBJ2-5; tentative D call: TRBD2 (6 bases). Germline CDR1 is MNHEY and CDR2 is SVGEGT. V was clipped by 5 bases and J by 0 bases, with 16 bases between them. The CDR3 covers 16 residues. The CDR3 DNA follows: TGTGCCAGCAGTATAGGGCGGGGACCGTACCAAGAGACCCAGTACTTC. This codes for CASSIGRGPYQETQYF.

About this clone itself: At one end the junction does not follow the germline gene, possibly because of a read error. The V call is TRBV7-7, the J call TRBJ2-1; D is perhaps TRBD1 (6 bases). Germline V gene data show CDR1 as SSHAT and CDR2 as FNYEAQ (reference sequence). The CDR3 is 13 amino acids. The CDR3 loop reads CASSPGQNNEQFF. CDR3 sequence (DNA): TGTGCTAGCAGCCCCGGACAGAACAATGAGCAGTTCTTC.